This record looks at one TCR beta chain sequence and its context. Antigen specificity is unknown. In germline, CDR1 is MNHEY, CDR2 SVGAGI. The CDR3 runs to 14 residues. V lost 5 bases and J 0 bases, leaving 8 bases between the germline ends. The cohort excluded patients with autoimmune disease history or systemic immunosuppression. The data originate from a study of OX40 agonist ivuxolimab in advanced cancers. About the study: Having had anti-PD-1, anti-PD-L1 or anti-CTLA-4 therapy before was allowed, and under 50% had some. Regarding the study as a whole: Certain nonresponding patients likewise had low normalized T-cell clonal expansion.

Profiled with immunoSEQ multiplex PCR; TCRdb holds only in-frame clones, not every one. The table has about 49,000 clones, around 86% seen once. The gene calls are TRBV6-5 and TRBJ2-1, with a tentative D call TRBD1 (6 bases). Here the sequenced sample was CD4+ or CD8+ T cells sorted from blood, taken in a trial of the OX40 agonist ivuxolimab. This TCR was recovered from an adult with an advanced solid tumor such as melanoma, head and neck, liver or kidney cancer. CDR3 loop: CASSTGFSYNEQFF. CDR3 nucleotide sequence: TGTGCCAGCAGTACAGGGTTCTCCTACAATGAGCAGTTCTTC.